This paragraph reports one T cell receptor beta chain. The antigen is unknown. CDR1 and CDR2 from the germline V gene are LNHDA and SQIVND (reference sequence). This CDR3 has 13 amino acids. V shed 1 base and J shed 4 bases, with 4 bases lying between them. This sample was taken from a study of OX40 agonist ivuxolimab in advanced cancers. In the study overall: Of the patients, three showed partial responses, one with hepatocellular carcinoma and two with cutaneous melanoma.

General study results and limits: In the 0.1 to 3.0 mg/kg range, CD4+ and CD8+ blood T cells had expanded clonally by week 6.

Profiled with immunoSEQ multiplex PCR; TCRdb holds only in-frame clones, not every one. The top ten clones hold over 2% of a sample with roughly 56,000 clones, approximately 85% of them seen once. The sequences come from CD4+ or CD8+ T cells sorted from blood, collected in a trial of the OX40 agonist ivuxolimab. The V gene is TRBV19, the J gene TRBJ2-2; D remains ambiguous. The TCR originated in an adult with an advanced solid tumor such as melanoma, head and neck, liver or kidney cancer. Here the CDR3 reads CASSIAGTGELFF. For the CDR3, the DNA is TGTGCCAGTAGTATAGCGGGCACCGGGGAGCTGTTTTTT.